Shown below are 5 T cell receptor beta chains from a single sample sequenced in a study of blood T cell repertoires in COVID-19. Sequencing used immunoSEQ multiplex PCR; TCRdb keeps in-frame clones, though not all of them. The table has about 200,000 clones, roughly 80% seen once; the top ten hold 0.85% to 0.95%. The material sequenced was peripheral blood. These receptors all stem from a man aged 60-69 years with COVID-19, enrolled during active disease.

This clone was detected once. The DNA of the CDR3 is TGTGCCAGCAGTTTCGTTCAGGGGATCGGCACCTTC. It codes for CASSFVQGIGTF. The V call is TRBV28, the J call TRBJ1-2; TRBD1 might be the D (6 bases). The CDR3 is 12 residues long. Between the trimmed V and J ends, which lost 3 bases and 13 bases, there was a span of 15 bases. CDR1 and CDR2 from the germline V gene are MDHEN and SYDVKM.

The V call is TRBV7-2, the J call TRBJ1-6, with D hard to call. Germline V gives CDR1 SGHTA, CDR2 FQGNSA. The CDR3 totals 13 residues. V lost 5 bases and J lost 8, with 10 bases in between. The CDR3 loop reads CASSLYTDSPLHF. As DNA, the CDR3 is TGTGCCAGCAGCCTGTATACGGATTCACCCCTCCACTTT. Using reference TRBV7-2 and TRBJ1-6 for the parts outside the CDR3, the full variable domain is GAGVSQSPSNKVTEKGKDVELRCDPISGHTALYWYRQSLGQGLEFLIYFQGNSAPDKSGLPSDRFSAERTGGSVSTLTIQRTQQEDSAVYLCASSLYTDSPLHFGNGTRLTVT.

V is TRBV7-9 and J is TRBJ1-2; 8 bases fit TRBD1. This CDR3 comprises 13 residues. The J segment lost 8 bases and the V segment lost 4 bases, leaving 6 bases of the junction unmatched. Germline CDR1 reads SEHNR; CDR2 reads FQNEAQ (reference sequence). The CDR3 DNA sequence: TGTGCCAGCAGCTGGGACAGGAGTGGCGGCTACACCTTC. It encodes CASSWDRSGGYTF.

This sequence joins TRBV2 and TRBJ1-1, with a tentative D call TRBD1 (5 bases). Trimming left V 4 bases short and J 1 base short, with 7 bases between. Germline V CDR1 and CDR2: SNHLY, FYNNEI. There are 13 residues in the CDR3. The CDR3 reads CASSGDRNTEAFF. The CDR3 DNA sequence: TGTGCCAGCAGTGGCGACAGGAACACTGAAGCTTTCTTT.

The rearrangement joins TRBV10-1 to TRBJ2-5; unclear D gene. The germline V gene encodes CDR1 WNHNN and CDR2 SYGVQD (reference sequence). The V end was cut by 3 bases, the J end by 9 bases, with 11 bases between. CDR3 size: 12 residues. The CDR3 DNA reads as TGCGCCAGCAGTGACACCGAGAGGCCCCAGTACTTC. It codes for CASSDTERPQYF.